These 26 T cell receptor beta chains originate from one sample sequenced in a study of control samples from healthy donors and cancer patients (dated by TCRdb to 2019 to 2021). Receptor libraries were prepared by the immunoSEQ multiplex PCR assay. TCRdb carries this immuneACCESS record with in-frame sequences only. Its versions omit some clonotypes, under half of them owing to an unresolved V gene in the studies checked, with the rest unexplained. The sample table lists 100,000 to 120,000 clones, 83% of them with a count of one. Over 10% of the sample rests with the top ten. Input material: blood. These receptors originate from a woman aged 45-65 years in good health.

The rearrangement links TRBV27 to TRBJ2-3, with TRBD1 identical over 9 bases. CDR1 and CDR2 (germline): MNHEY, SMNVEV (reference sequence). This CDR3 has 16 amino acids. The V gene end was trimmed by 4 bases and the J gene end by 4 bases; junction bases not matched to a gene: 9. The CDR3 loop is CASSSGYRGQADTQYF. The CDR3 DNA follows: TGTGCCAGCAGTTCCGGATACAGGGGGCAGGCAGATACGCAGTATTTT.

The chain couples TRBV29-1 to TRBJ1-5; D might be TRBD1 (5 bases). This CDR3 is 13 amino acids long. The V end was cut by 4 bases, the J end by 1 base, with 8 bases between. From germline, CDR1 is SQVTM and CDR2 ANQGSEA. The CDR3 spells CSVGGDSNQPQHF. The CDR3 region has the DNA TGCAGCGTTGGAGGGGACAGCAATCAGCCCCAGCATTTT.

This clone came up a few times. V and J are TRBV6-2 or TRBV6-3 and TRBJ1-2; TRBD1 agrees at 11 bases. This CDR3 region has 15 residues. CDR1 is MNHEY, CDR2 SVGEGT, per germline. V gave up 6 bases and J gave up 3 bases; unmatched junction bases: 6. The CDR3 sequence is CASSQRTGGDYGYTF. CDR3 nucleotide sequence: TGTGCCAGCAGCCAACGGACAGGGGGCGACTATGGCTACACCTTC.

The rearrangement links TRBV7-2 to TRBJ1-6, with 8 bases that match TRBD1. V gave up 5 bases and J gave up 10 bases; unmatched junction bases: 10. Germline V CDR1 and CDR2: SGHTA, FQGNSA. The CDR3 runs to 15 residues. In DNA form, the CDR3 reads TGTGCCAGCAGCCCGACCAGGGGGCCCAACTCACCCCTCCACTTT. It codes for CASSPTRGPNSPLHF.

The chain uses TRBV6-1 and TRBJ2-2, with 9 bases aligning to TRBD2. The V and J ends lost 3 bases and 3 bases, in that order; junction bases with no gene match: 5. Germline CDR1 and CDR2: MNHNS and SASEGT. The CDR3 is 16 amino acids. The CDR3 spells CASSDFAGGDTGELFF. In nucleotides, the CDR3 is TGTGCCAGCAGTGACTTCGCGGGGGGGGACACCGGGGAGCTGTTTTTT.

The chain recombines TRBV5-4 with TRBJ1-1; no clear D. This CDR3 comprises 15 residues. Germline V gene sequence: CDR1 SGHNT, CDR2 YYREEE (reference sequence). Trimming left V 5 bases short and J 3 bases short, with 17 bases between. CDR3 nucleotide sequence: TGTGCCAGCAGACACTCCGCCCCAAGGGACACTGAAGCTTTCTTT. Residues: CASRHSAPRDTEAFF.

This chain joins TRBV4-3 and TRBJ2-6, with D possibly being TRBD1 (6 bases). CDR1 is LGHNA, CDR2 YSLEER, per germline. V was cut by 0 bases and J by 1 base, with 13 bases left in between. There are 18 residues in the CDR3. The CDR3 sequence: CASSQDIQGPSGANVLTF. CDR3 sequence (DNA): TGCGCCAGCAGCCAAGATATCCAGGGGCCTTCTGGGGCCAACGTCCTGACTTTC.

CDR3 loop: CASSLSFQETQYF. CDR3 in DNA: TGTGCCAGCAGCTTATCCTTCCAAGAGACCCAGTACTTC. The rearrangement uses TRBV7-3 and TRBJ2-5; D call uncertain. Trimming took 2 bases from V and 1 from J, leaving 5 bases between them. The CDR3 has 13 amino acids. Looked up from germline, CDR1 is SGHTA and CDR2 is FQGTGA.

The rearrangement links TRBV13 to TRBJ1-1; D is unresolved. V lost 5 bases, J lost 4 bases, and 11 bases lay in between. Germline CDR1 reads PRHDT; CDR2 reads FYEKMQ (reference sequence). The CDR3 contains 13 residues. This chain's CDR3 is CASSQRAVTEAFF. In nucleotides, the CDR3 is TGTGCCAGCAGCCAGCGTGCAGTCACTGAAGCTTTCTTT.

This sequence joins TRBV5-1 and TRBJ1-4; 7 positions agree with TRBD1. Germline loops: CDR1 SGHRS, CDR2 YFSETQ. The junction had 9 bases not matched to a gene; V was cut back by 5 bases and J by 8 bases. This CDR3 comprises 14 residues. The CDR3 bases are TGCGCCAGCAGTTCTGGGACAGAATTCGAAAAACTGTTTTTT. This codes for CASSSGTEFEKLFF. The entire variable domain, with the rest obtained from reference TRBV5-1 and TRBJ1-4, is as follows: KAGVTQTPRYLIKTRGQQVTLSCSPISGHRSVSWYQQTPGQGLQFLFEYFSETQRNKGNFPGRFSGRQFSNSRSEMNVSTLELGDSALYLCASSSGTEFEKLFFGSGTQLSVL.

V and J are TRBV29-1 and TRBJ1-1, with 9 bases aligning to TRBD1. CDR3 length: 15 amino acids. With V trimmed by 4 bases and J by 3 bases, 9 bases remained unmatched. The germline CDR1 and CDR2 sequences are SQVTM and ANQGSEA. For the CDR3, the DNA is TGCAGCGTTGTGCCTACAGGGGGCCGCGACACTGAAGCTTTCTTT. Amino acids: CSVVPTGGRDTEAFF.

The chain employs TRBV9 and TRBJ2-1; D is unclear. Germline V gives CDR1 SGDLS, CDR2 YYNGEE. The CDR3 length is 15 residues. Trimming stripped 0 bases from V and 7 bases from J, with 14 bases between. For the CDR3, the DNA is TGTGCCAGCAGCGTAGGTACCCTCGGTAAAAATGAGCAGTTCTTC. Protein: CASSVGTLGKNEQFF.

CDR3 in DNA: TGTGCCAGTAGAAGCGACGGGGGATATGGCTACACCTTC. Translating gives CASRSDGGYGYTF. V gene TRBV19 combines with J gene TRBJ1-2; possibly TRBD1 for D (5 bases). The CDR3 sequence is 13 residues long. The germline gives CDR1 LNHDA, CDR2 SQIVND (reference sequence). The V end was cut by 6 bases, the J end by 5 bases, with 13 bases between. The whole variable domain, filled in from reference TRBV19 and TRBJ1-2, reads DGGITQSPKYLFRKEGQNVTLSCEQNLNHDAMYWYRQDPGQGLRLIYYSQIVNDFQKGDIAEGYSVSREKKESFPLTVTSAQKNPTAFYLCASRSDGGYGYTFGSGTRLTVV.

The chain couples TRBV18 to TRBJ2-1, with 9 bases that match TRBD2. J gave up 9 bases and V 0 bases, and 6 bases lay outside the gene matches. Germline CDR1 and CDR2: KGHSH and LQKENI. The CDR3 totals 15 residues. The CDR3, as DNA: TGTGCCAGCTCACCACCCCTGGGTAGCGGGAGTGAGCAGTTCTTC. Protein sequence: CASSPPLGSGSEQFF.

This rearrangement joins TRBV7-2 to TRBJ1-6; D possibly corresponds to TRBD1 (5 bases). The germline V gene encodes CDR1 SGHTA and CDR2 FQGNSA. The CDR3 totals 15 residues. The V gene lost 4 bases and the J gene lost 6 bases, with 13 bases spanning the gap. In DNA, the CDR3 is TGTGCCAGCAGCTCTTCCGGGACTGCTAATTCACCCCTCCACTTT. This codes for CASSSSGTANSPLHF.

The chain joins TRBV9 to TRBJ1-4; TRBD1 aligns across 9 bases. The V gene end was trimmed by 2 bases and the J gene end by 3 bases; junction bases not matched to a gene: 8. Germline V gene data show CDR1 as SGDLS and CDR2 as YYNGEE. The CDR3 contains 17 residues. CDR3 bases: TGTGCCAGCAGCGTGGGAGTACAGGGGGCCTCTAATGAAAAACTGTTTTTT. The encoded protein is CASSVGVQGASNEKLFF.

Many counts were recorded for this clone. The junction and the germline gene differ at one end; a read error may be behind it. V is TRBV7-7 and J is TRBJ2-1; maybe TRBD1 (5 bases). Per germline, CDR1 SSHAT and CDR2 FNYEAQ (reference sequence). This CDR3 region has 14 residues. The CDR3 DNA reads TGTGCTAGCAGCTTAGACGCAGGGCGAGATGAGCAGTTCTTC. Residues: CASSLDAGRDEQFF.

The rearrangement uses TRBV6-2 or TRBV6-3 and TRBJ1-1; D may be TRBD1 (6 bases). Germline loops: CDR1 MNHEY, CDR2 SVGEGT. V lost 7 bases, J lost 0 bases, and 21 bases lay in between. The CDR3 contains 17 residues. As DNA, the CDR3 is TGTGCCAGCACCCCCGGGACACGAAAAAGAATGAACACTGAAGCTTTCTTT. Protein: CASTPGTRKRMNTEAFF.

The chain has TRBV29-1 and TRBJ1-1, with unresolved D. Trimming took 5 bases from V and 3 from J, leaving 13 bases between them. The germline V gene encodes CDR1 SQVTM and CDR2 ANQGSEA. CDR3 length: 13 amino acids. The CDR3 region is CSVRIQQDTEAFF. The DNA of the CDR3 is TGCAGCGTTAGAATCCAGCAGGACACTGAAGCTTTCTTT.

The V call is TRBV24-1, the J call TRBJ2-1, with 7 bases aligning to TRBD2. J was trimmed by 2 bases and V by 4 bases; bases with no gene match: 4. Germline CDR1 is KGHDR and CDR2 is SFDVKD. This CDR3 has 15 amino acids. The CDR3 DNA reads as TGTGCCACCAGTGAAACCGGGACTACCTACAATGAGCAGTTCTTC. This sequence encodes CATSETGTTYNEQFF.

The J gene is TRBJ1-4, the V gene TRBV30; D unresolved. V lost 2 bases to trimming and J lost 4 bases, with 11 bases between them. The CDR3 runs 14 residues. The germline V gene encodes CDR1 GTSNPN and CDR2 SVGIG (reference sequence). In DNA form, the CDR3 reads TGTGCCTGGAGTTCCACTTCCAGTAATGAAAAACTGTTTTTT. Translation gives CAWSSTSSNEKLFF.

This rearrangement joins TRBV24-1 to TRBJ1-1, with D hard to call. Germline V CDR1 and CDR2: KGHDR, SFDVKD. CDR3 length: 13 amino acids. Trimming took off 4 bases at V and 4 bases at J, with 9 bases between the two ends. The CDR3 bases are TGTGCCACCAGTGACGAGGTAGGCACTGAAGCTTTCTTT. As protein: CATSDEVGTEAFF.

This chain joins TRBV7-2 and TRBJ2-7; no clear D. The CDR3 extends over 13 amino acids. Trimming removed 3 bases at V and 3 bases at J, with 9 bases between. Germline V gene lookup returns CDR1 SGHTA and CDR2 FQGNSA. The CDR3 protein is CASSLETGYEQYF. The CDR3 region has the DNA TGTGCCAGCAGCTTGGAGACTGGCTACGAGCAGTACTTC.

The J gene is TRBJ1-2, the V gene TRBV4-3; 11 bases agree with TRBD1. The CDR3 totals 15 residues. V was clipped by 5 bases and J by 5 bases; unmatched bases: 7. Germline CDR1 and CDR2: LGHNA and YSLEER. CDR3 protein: CASSIWTGGVYGYTF. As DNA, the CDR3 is TGCGCCAGCAGCATATGGACAGGGGGCGTGTATGGCTACACCTTC.

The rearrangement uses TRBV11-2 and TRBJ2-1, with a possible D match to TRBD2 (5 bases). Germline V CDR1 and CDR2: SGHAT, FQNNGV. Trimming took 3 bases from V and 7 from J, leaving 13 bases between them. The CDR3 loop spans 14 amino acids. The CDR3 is CASSLAGPGNEQFF. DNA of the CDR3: TGTGCCAGCAGCTTGGCGGGTCCGGGGAATGAGCAGTTCTTC.

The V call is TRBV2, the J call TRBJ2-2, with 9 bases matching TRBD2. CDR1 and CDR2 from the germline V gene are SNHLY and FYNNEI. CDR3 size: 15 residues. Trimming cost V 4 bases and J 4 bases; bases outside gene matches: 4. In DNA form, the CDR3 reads TGTGCCAGCAGTGCCGCTAGCGGGACCACCGGGGAGCTGTTTTTT. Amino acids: CASSAASGTTGELFF.